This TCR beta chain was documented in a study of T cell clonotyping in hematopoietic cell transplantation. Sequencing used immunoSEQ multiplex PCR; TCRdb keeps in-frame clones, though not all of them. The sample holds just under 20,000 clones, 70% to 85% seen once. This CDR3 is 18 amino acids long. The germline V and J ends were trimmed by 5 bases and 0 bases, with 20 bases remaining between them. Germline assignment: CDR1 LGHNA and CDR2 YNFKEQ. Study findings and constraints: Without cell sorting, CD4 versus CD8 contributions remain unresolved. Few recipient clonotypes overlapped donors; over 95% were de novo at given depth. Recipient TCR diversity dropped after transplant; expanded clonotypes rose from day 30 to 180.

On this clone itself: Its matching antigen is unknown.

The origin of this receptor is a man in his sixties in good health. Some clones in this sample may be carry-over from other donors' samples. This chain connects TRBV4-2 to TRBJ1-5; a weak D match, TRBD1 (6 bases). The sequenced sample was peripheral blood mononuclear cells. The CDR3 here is CASSYGQLGVYSNQPQHF. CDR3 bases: TGTGCCAGCAGCTACGGACAGCTAGGGGTATATAGCAATCAGCCCCAGCATTTT.